Described below is a single TCR beta chain sequence and its context. Its antigen remains unidentified. Germline V gives CDR1 WSHSY, CDR2 SAAADI. Trimming stripped 4 bases from V and 8 bases from J, with 9 bases between. The CDR3 is 12 amino acids. The data were obtained in a study of T-cell memory formation after mild COVID-19. From the 5' RACE reads, TCRdb called clonotypes with MiXCR, one entry per CDR3 protein. This table holds roughly 110,000 distinct CDR3 sequences, 22% found once. Overall study findings and caveats: Mostly located in CM and EM were contracting CD4+ clones, with contracting CD8+ clones located in EMRA.

The V and J genes are TRBV10-2 and TRBJ2-1; D unresolved. This receptor was identified in a man aged 18 to 30 who had mild COVID-19 (a few samples of this study predate the infection). Cell type and time point are not known. The material sequenced was PBMCs or a T cell subset sorted from them (not recorded which). Written as DNA, the CDR3 is TGCGCCAGCAGTGTAGGGTTGGATGAGCAGTTCTTC. Translated: CASSVGLDEQFF.